A single sample gave rise to the 31 T cell receptor beta chains below, sequenced in a study of T cells after posttransplantation cyclophosphamide. The assay was immunoSEQ multiplex PCR, and TCRdb's table has in-frame clones only and misses some. The sample holds about 52,000 clones, 85% to 95% seen once. Input material: PBMCs. The receptors come from a young woman in good health and a related stem cell transplant donor.

The chain carries TRBV7-2 and TRBJ2-2, with 8 bases identical to TRBD1. V was pared by 9 bases and J by 7 bases, with 10 bases of the junction left unmatched. CDR1 and CDR2 from the germline V gene are SGHTA and FQGNSA. This CDR3 contains 14 residues. The CDR3 here is CASARDRGHGELFF. The CDR3 DNA reads TGTGCCAGTGCCCGTGACAGGGGCCACGGGGAGCTGTTTTTT.

This clone came up once. The chain links TRBV5-1 to TRBJ1-1; D call uncertain. V lost 4 bases and J lost 1, with 11 bases in between. This CDR3 is 14 amino acids long. Per the germline V gene, CDR1 is SGHRS and CDR2 is YFSETQ. The CDR3 region has the DNA TGCGCCAGCAGCCCGGCCACAGAGAACACTGAAGCTTTCTTT. This sequence encodes CASSPATENTEAFF.

V is TRBV4-1 and J is TRBJ2-3; D is possibly TRBD2 (5 bases). Trimming took 0 bases from V and 1 from J, leaving 11 bases between them. Per the germline V gene, CDR1 is MGHRA and CDR2 is YSYEKL. The CDR3 sequence is 16 residues long. The DNA of the CDR3 is TGCGCCAGCAGCCAAGATTCGAGCGGAGGCACAGATACGCAGTATTTT. This codes for CASSQDSSGGTDTQYF.

The chain links TRBV6-5 to TRBJ1-2, with 9 bases aligning to TRBD1. V lost 2 bases and J lost 7; bases outside the gene matches: 5. The V gene's germline CDR1 is MNHEY and CDR2 SVGAGI. The CDR3 loop spans 14 amino acids. The CDR3 spells CASSYGTGRSGYTF. The CDR3, as DNA: TGTGCCAGCAGTTACGGGACAGGGAGGTCTGGCTACACCTTC.

As for this clone: This sample includes further DNA sequences coding for the same CDR3. The V and J genes are TRBV11-3 and TRBJ1-1; D is ambiguous. Germline V gene lookup returns CDR1 SGHNT and CDR2 YENEEA. V was cut by 0 bases and J by 1 base, with 3 bases left in between. CDR3 length equals 13 residues. CDR3 coding DNA: TGTGCCAGCAGCTTAGACCGGAACACTGAAGCTTTCTTT. It codes for CASSLDRNTEAFF.

The V call is TRBV19, the J call TRBJ1-2; 7 bases align to TRBD1. J was trimmed by 6 bases and V by 6 bases; bases with no gene match: 4. Per germline, CDR1 LNHDA and CDR2 SQIVND (reference sequence). The CDR3 contains 12 residues. In DNA form, the CDR3 reads TGTGCCAGTAGCAGGGGGGAAGATGGCTACACCTTC. Translation: CASSRGEDGYTF.

This chain connects TRBV5-6 to TRBJ2-1; D is uncertain. V lost 2 bases and J lost 9, with 12 bases in between. Germline CDR1 is SGHDT and CDR2 is YYEEEE. This CDR3 spans 13 amino acids. The CDR3 is CASSFVSGGEQFF. In DNA form, the CDR3 reads TGTGCCAGCAGCTTCGTTTCGGGTGGTGAGCAGTTCTTC.

The chain uses TRBV29-1 and TRBJ2-1, with D perhaps TRBD2 (5 bases). V was cut by 6 bases and J by 3 bases, with 15 bases left in between. The length of the CDR3 is 14 residues. The germline gives CDR1 SQVTM, CDR2 ANQGSEA. The CDR3: CSVPAGRGYNEQFF. The CDR3 nucleotides read TGCAGCGTCCCTGCCGGACGGGGCTACAATGAGCAGTTCTTC.

The chain couples TRBV10-1 to TRBJ1-2; D is possibly TRBD1 (6 bases). CDR3 size: 15 residues. Between the trimmed V and J ends, which lost 7 bases and 0 bases, there was a span of 15 bases. The germline CDR1 and CDR2 sequences are WNHNN and SYGVQD (reference sequence). CDR3 loop: CASTPPQGTNYGYTF. DNA for the CDR3: TGCGCCAGCACCCCGCCACAGGGAACTAACTATGGCTACACCTTC.

The V call is TRBV4-2, the J call TRBJ1-1, with D hard to call. V was trimmed by 1 base and J by 8 bases, leaving 14 bases between them. Germline V gene sequence: CDR1 LGHNA, CDR2 YNFKEQ. The CDR3 length is 14 residues. This CDR3 is CASSQGAGLAEAFF. CDR3 DNA: TGTGCCAGCAGCCAAGGCGCGGGGTTGGCCGAAGCTTTCTTT.

This clone was observed once. CDR3 DNA: TGTGCCAGTAGTGGAGCGGGGGTCCGCAATGAGCAGTTCTTC. Its translation is CASSGAGVRNEQFF. The chain has TRBV19 and TRBJ2-1, with TRBD2 identical over 8 bases. The CDR3 has 14 residues. The germline gives CDR1 LNHDA, CDR2 SQIVND (reference sequence). The J segment lost 6 bases and the V segment lost 5 bases, leaving 6 bases of the junction unmatched.

The chain is built from TRBV19 and TRBJ1-6, with D unresolved. Germline CDR1 is LNHDA and CDR2 is SQIVND (reference sequence). CDR3 length equals 12 residues. With 8 bases removed from V and 8 bases from J, the gap between germline ends came to 10 bases. CDR3 protein: CASSSRDSPLHF. In nucleotides, the CDR3 is TGTGCCAGTTCTTCGAGGGATTCACCCCTCCACTTT.

The V and J genes are TRBV25-1 and TRBJ2-7; 9 bases fit TRBD1. The CDR3 contains 16 residues. Germline V CDR1 and CDR2: MGHDK, SYGVNS. The V gene end was trimmed by 4 bases and the J gene end by 5 bases; junction bases not matched to a gene: 12. In DNA, the CDR3 is TGTGCCAGCAGTGGAGCTACCGGGACAGGGTTCCACGAGCAGTACTTC. Residues: CASSGATGTGFHEQYF.

The J gene is TRBJ1-5, the V gene TRBV27; D remains unclear. Between the trimmed V and J ends, which lost 1 base and 2 bases, there was a span of 6 bases. CDR3 length: 14 amino acids. CDR1 is MNHEY and CDR2 is SMNVEV in the germline V gene (reference sequence). CDR3 region: CASSLWGGNQPQHF. CDR3 nucleotide sequence: TGTGCCAGCAGTTTATGGGGAGGCAATCAGCCCCAGCATTTT.

This clone was observed once. The J gene is TRBJ2-7, the V gene TRBV9, with 7 nucleotides matching TRBD1. The CDR3 has 16 residues. The J segment lost 3 bases and the V segment lost 3 bases, leaving 12 bases of the junction unmatched. Germline CDR1 SGDLS, CDR2 YYNGEE. CDR3 in DNA: TGTGCCAGCAGCGCCTCGACAGGGCCTCGGGTCTACGAGCAGTACTTC. Translated, it gives CASSASTGPRVYEQYF.

V gene TRBV7-9 combines with J gene TRBJ1-2; the D is unclear. Germline-derived CDR1 and CDR2 are SEHNR and FQNEAQ (reference sequence). V was shortened by 2 bases and J by 4 bases, with 11 bases between the two germline ends. The CDR3 is 14 amino acids. The CDR3: CASSLRGSSYGYTF. The CDR3 DNA reads as TGTGCCAGCAGCTTAAGAGGAAGTTCCTATGGCTACACCTTC.

The rearrangement joins TRBV14 to TRBJ2-4, with D hard to call. The CDR3 extends over 16 amino acids. With 0 bases removed from V and 0 bases from J, the gap between germline ends came to 9 bases. The germline gives CDR1 SGHDN, CDR2 FVKESK. CDR3 in DNA: TGTGCCAGCAGCCAAGATCTTCCGTTAGCCAAAAACATTCAGTACTTC. This translates into CASSQDLPLAKNIQYF.

The V call is TRBV7-2, the J call TRBJ2-6; 10 nucleotides match TRBD2. From germline, CDR1 is SGHTA and CDR2 FQGNSA. V gave up 5 bases and J gave up 2 bases; unmatched junction bases: 6. CDR3 length: 17 amino acids. Here the CDR3 DNA reads TGTGCCAGCAGCGCTAGCGGGGGACAAACTGGGGCCAACGTCCTGACTTTC. Translating it yields CASSASGGQTGANVLTF.

The CDR3 is CASSLASGSRSSYNSPLHF. CDR3 coding DNA: TGTGCCAGCAGCTTAGCAAGCGGCAGCCGGAGCTCCTATAATTCACCCCTCCACTTT. The V call is TRBV7-2, the J call TRBJ1-6; no clear D. The CDR3 is 19 residues long. Trimming shortened V by 0 bases and J by 0 bases, and 15 bases separated the two germline ends. In germline, CDR1 is SGHTA, CDR2 FQGNSA.

The V call is TRBV5-5, the J call TRBJ1-2; 7 bases fit TRBD1. Unmatched junction bases numbered 6, after V lost 3 bases and J lost 4 bases. The CDR3 contains 14 residues. From germline, CDR1 is SGHKS and CDR2 YYEKEE (reference sequence). The CDR3 here is CASSSTTGIYGYTF. CDR3 nucleotides: TGTGCCAGCAGCTCTACGACAGGGATCTATGGCTACACCTTC.

The chain couples TRBV7-6 to TRBJ1-2, with no clear D. There are 11 residues in the CDR3. CDR1 and CDR2 (germline): SGHVS, FNYEAQ. The CDR3 nucleotides are TGTGTGACCGGGGATGCCTATGGCTACACCTTC. Its translation: CVTGDAYGYTF.

This chain links TRBV9 with TRBJ2-1; D is ambiguous. The germline V and J ends were trimmed by 4 bases and 4 bases, with 15 bases remaining between them. In germline, CDR1 is SGDLS, CDR2 YYNGEE. The CDR3 extends over 15 amino acids. The CDR3 bases are TGTGCCAGCAGCTTCGGTCCCGCCCCATACAATGAGCAGTTCTTC. It encodes CASSFGPAPYNEQFF.

This clone was detected once. The chain uses TRBV2 and TRBJ2-4; TRBD2 agrees at 16 bases. The V gene end was trimmed by 5 bases and the J gene end by 4 bases; junction bases not matched to a gene: 11. Germline V gene data show CDR1 as SNHLY and CDR2 as FYNNEI. The CDR3 extends over 19 amino acids. DNA for the CDR3: TGTGCCAGCAGTCCTCGTCCCGGGACTAGCGGGGGGGTAAAAAACATTCAGTACTTC. It specifies CASSPRPGTSGGVKNIQYF.

The rearrangement joins TRBV6-5 to TRBJ2-3; tentative D call: TRBD1 (5 bases). This CDR3 has 14 amino acids. With 6 bases removed from V and 0 bases from J, the gap between germline ends came to 10 bases. The germline CDR1 and CDR2 sequences are MNHEY and SVGAGI. CDR3 region: CASRRQGSTDTQYF. As DNA, the CDR3 is TGTGCCAGCAGACGGCAGGGAAGCACAGATACGCAGTATTTT.

V usage is TRBV4-3 and J usage is TRBJ1-3, with TRBD1 matching 7 bases. Trimming cost V 4 bases and J 8 bases; bases outside gene matches: 11. The CDR3 has 15 amino acids. Germline lookup yields CDR1 LGHNA and CDR2 YSLEER. The CDR3 region has the DNA TGCGCCAGCAGCCTAAGACAGGGTCAACTAGACACCATATATTTT. It translates to CASSLRQGQLDTIYF.

The chain links TRBV2 to TRBJ2-7; D not certain. Trimming pared 6 bases from V and 3 bases from J, leaving 9 bases between. The germline gives CDR1 SNHLY, CDR2 FYNNEI. This CDR3 has 12 residues. This CDR3 is CASRKELYEQYF. The CDR3 DNA is TGTGCCAGCAGAAAGGAGCTCTACGAGCAGTACTTC.

The chain joins TRBV6-4 to TRBJ1-1; D not certain. The germline gives CDR1 MRHNA, CDR2 SNTAGT. The CDR3 is made up of 13 amino acids. With 0 bases removed from V and 3 bases from J, the gap between germline ends came to 5 bases. For the CDR3, the DNA is TGTGCCAGCAGTGACTCGGGCTACACTGAAGCTTTCTTT. It translates to CASSDSGYTEAFF.

This clone is a singleton in its sample. The V call is TRBV4-3, the J call TRBJ1-3; 9 nucleotides agree with TRBD1. With V trimmed by 2 bases and J by 0 bases, 5 bases remained unmatched. The CDR3 loop spans 17 amino acids. CDR1 is LGHNA and CDR2 is YSLEER in the germline V gene. The CDR3 DNA follows: TGCGCCAGCAGCCAAACAGGGGGCCTCTTCTCTGGAAACACCATATATTTT. It encodes CASSQTGGLFSGNTIYF.

The genes are TRBV15 and TRBJ1-5, with 8 bases aligning to TRBD1. V was clipped by 3 bases and J by 6 bases; unmatched bases: 16. The germline V gene has CDR1 LNHNV and CDR2 YYDKDF (reference sequence). This CDR3 has 18 amino acids. The CDR3 spells CATSRVLLIRGLIQPQHF. For the CDR3, the DNA is TGTGCCACCAGCAGGGTGCTCCTAATCAGGGGGCTAATTCAGCCCCAGCATTTT.

The chain joins TRBV7-2 to TRBJ2-3; 11 nucleotides agree with TRBD2. The CDR3 is 16 residues long. Trimming removed 5 bases from V and 1 base from J; junction bases left unmatched: 5. Germline V gene data show CDR1 as SGHTA and CDR2 as FQGNSA. CDR3 amino acids: CASSRVAGGRTDTQYF. The DNA for the CDR3 is TGTGCCAGCAGCAGGGTAGCGGGGGGGCGCACAGATACGCAGTATTTT.

The J gene is TRBJ1-2, the V gene TRBV6-6, with 10 bases fitting TRBD1. The CDR3 has 15 amino acids. The V and J ends lost 11 bases and 3 bases, in that order; junction bases with no gene match: 12. Germline CDR1 is MNHNY and CDR2 is SVGAGI (reference sequence). Written as DNA, the CDR3 is TGTGCCGGGAGACAGGGGGCTGGGGGGGACTATGGCTACACCTTC. It is translated as CAGRQGAGGDYGYTF.